The 30 T cell receptor beta chains presented below share a single source sample, sequenced in a study of long-term antiretroviral therapy in people with HIV. The assay used was immunoSEQ (version v3.0), run at survey level. Profiling relied on immunoSEQ multiplex PCR, and the TCRdb table lists in-frame clones only, not all of them. The sample lists 20,000 to 25,000 clones; about 80% were seen once. Specimen: unsorted PBMCs, collected 1.2 years after starting antiretroviral therapy. These TCRs come from a woman between 35 and 50 years old with HIV.

The J gene is TRBJ2-1, the V gene TRBV5-4, with 8 bases fitting TRBD2. This CDR3 has 13 amino acids. V lost 3 bases to trimming and J lost 10 bases; unmatched junction nucleotides: 6. CDR1 and CDR2 (germline): SGHNT, YYREEE (reference sequence). CDR3 in DNA: TGTGCCAGCAGCTGGGCGGGGGGCAACGAGCAGTTCTTC. Translation: CASSWAGGNEQFF. The variable domain in full, completed from reference TRBV5-4 and TRBJ2-1, reads ETGVTQSPTHLIKTRGQQVTLRCSSQSGHNTVSWYQQALGQGPQFIFQYYREEENGRGNFPPRFSGLQFPNYSSELNVNALELDDSALYLCASSWAGGNEQFFGPGTRLTVL.

About this clone: Possible read error: a much larger clone is one base away. Other DNA sequences within the sample encode an identical CDR3. This chain links TRBV28 with TRBJ2-7, with a possible D match to TRBD2 (5 bases). This CDR3 region has 12 residues. Germline V gene lookup returns CDR1 MDHEN and CDR2 SYDVKM. For the CDR3, the DNA is TGTGCCAGCAGTTTAGATGACTACGAGCAGTACTTT. Protein product: CASSLDDYEQYF.

The chain has TRBV29-1 and TRBJ2-5; the D gene is possibly TRBD1 (6 bases). CDR1 and CDR2 from the germline V gene are SQVTM and ANQGSEA. Trimming took 2 bases from V and 5 from J, leaving 18 bases between them. This CDR3 is built from 15 residues. The CDR3 loop is CSVEFKGGGTETQYF. CDR3 nucleotide sequence: TGCAGCGTTGAATTTAAAGGGGGTGGAACGGAGACCCAGTACTTC.

This clone came up a few times. V is TRBV5-1 and J is TRBJ2-7, with D tentatively TRBD1 or TRBD2 (5 bases each). Germline V gives CDR1 SGHRS, CDR2 YFSETQ. V shed 4 bases and J shed 7 bases, with 18 bases lying between them. This CDR3 region has 14 residues. This CDR3 reads CASSDTGGVGEQYF. As DNA, the CDR3 is TGCGCCAGCAGCGACACAGGAGGCGTCGGGGAGCAGTACTTC.

The chain joins TRBV27 to TRBJ2-3; tentatively, D is TRBD2 (6 bases). V lost 5 bases to trimming and J lost 3 bases, with 18 bases between them. The germline gives CDR1 MNHEY, CDR2 SMNVEV (reference sequence). CDR3 length: 16 amino acids. CDR3 nucleotide sequence: TGTGCCAGCAGTCTTCAAAACCCCCGGGGGACAGATACGCAGTATTTT. Translated, it gives CASSLQNPRGTDTQYF.

V usage is TRBV5-6 and J usage is TRBJ1-3; D gene unclear. Germline lookup yields CDR1 SGHDT and CDR2 YYEEEE. CDR3 length: 14 amino acids. V was shortened by 6 bases and J by 0 bases, with 10 bases between the two germline ends. CDR3 residues: CASTSGSSGNTIYF. The CDR3 nucleotides are TGTGCCAGCACCTCGGGGAGCTCTGGAAACACCATATATTTT.

The CDR3 sequence: CASSYSPGELFF. The CDR3 DNA sequence: TGTGCCAGCAGTTACTCACCTGGGGAGCTGTTTTTT. The V gene is TRBV6-5, the J gene TRBJ2-2, with D uncertain. V was cut by 0 bases and J by 8 bases, with 4 bases left in between. Germline V gene sequence: CDR1 MNHEY, CDR2 SVGAGI. The CDR3 totals 12 residues.

This chain connects TRBV7-8 to TRBJ1-1; maybe TRBD1 (5 bases). Germline-derived CDR1 and CDR2 are SGHVS and FQNEAQ. V was trimmed by 1 base and J by 6 bases, leaving 9 bases between them. The CDR3 spans 13 residues. The CDR3: CASSLVQVSEAFF. The CDR3 DNA reads TGTGCCAGCAGCTTAGTACAGGTATCTGAAGCTTTCTTT.

There are a few counts of this clone. The chain combines TRBV4-3 with TRBJ1-2; 8 bases map to TRBD1. The CDR3 loop spans 17 amino acids. Losses at the gene ends were 4 bases for V and 6 bases for J; bases not matched to a gene: 16. Germline assignment: CDR1 LGHNA and CDR2 YSLEER. As DNA, the CDR3 is TGCGCCAGCAGCCTGGACAGGGTTCGAATAGATGGAGATGGCTACACCTTC. Its protein product is CASSLDRVRIDGDGYTF.

The V and J genes are TRBV7-2 and TRBJ1-5; no clear D gene. The length of the CDR3 is 13 residues. Germline CDR1 SGHTA, CDR2 FQGNSA. Trimming stripped 5 bases from V and 6 bases from J, with 11 bases between. The CDR3 nucleotides are TGTGCCAGCAGCCAGGAGAGCGGTCAGCCCCAGCATTTT. This gives the protein CASSQESGQPQHF.

The gene calls are TRBV10-1 and TRBJ1-1; 7 bases are shared with TRBD1. The V and J ends lost 5 bases and 8 bases, in that order; junction bases with no gene match: 8. This CDR3 spans 13 amino acids. Germline V lookup: CDR1 WNHNN, CDR2 SYGVQD (reference sequence). The CDR3: CASSLMTGSEAFF. CDR3 DNA: TGCGCCAGCAGTCTTATGACAGGGTCGGAAGCTTTCTTT.

J is TRBJ1-6 and V is TRBV5-4; D is unclear. The germline V gene encodes CDR1 SGHNT and CDR2 YYREEE (reference sequence). This CDR3 is 13 amino acids long. Trimming removed 0 bases at V and 7 bases at J, with 5 bases between. DNA of the CDR3: TGTGCCAGCAGCTTGGCAGGCAATTCACCCCTCCACTTT. It is translated as CASSLAGNSPLHF.

The chain carries TRBV5-4 and TRBJ2-3; 11 positions agree with TRBD1. This CDR3 comprises 17 residues. Germline CDR1 SGHNT, CDR2 YYREEE (reference sequence). The trim removed 5 bases at V and 2 bases at J, leaving 10 bases unmatched. The CDR3 region has the DNA TGTGCCAGCAGTTCCGGACAGGGGGCTTTGTACACAGATACGCAGTATTTT. It translates to CASSSGQGALYTDTQYF.

The CDR3 region is CASSAGAYNEQFF. As DNA, the CDR3 is TGCGCCAGCAGCGCGGGGGCCTACAATGAGCAGTTCTTC. The genes are TRBV5-1 and TRBJ2-1; 7 bases fit TRBD2. CDR3 length: 13 residues. V trimming: 4 bases; J trimming: 2 bases; junction bases outside the gene matches: 0. CDR1 and CDR2 (germline): SGHRS, YFSETQ.

The chain recombines TRBV19 with TRBJ2-1; 9 nucleotides line up with TRBD2. From germline, CDR1 is LNHDA and CDR2 SQIVND (reference sequence). The CDR3 spans 16 residues. With 5 bases clipped from V and 9 bases from J, the junction kept 14 bases outside the gene matches. For the CDR3, the DNA is TGTGCCAGTAGTCCTCAACTGGGCGGGGGGGCCGGTGAGCAGTTCTTC. Encoded protein: CASSPQLGGGAGEQFF. The whole variable domain, filled in from reference TRBV19 and TRBJ2-1, reads DGGITQSPKYLFRKEGQNVTLSCEQNLNHDAMYWYRQDPGQGLRLIYYSQIVNDFQKGDIAEGYSVSREKKESFPLTVTSAQKNPTAFYLCASSPQLGGGAGEQFFGPGTRLTVL.

This chain uses TRBV27 with TRBJ2-2, with no clear D. This CDR3 is built from 15 residues. Trimming cost V 7 bases and J 0 bases, with 12 bases left between them. CDR1 is MNHEY and CDR2 is SMNVEV in the germline V gene (reference sequence). The CDR3 DNA follows: TGTGCCAGCACCCAGGCAGGTGCGAACACCGGGGAGCTGTTTTTT. Its translation: CASTQAGANTGELFF.

This sequence joins TRBV5-4 and TRBJ1-2; 11 bases line up with TRBD1. This CDR3 has 16 residues. J gave up 8 bases and V 4 bases, and 13 bases lay outside the gene matches. Germline V gene lookup returns CDR1 SGHNT and CDR2 YYREEE (reference sequence). The CDR3 DNA reads TGTGCCAGCAGCCCCGACTCCGGACAGGGGGCGAGAGGCTACACCTTC. Protein product: CASSPDSGQGARGYTF. The full variable domain, rest sourced from reference TRBV5-4 and TRBJ1-2, is ETGVTQSPTHLIKTRGQQVTLRCSSQSGHNTVSWYQQALGQGPQFIFQYYREEENGRGNFPPRFSGLQFPNYSSELNVNALELDDSALYLCASSPDSGQGARGYTFGSGTRLTVV.

The chain is built from TRBV19 and TRBJ2-7; no firm D call. This CDR3 comprises 12 residues. Germline CDR1 and CDR2: LNHDA and SQIVND (reference sequence). Trimming took off 6 bases at V and 3 bases at J, with 9 bases between the two ends. CDR3 nucleotide sequence: TGTGCCAGTAGCTCTGATCTCTACGAGCAGTACTTC. Protein: CASSSDLYEQYF. Looking up the rest from reference TRBV19 and TRBJ2-7 gives the full variable domain: DGGITQSPKYLFRKEGQNVTLSCEQNLNHDAMYWYRQDPGQGLRLIYYSQIVNDFQKGDIAEGYSVSREKKESFPLTVTSAQKNPTAFYLCASSSDLYEQYFGPGTRLTVT.

The chain is built from TRBV4-3 and TRBJ1-4; D is undetermined. Germline CDR1 and CDR2: LGHNA and YSLEER. V was shortened by 0 bases and J by 5 bases, with 4 bases between the two germline ends. This CDR3 has 13 amino acids. The CDR3 region is CASSQDLNEKLFF. DNA of the CDR3: TGCGCCAGCAGCCAAGACCTGAATGAAAAACTGTTTTTT.

The chain is built from TRBV30 and TRBJ1-2; the match to TRBD1 covers 8 bases. The CDR3 consists of 16 residues. J gave up 4 bases and V 0 bases, and 10 bases lay outside the gene matches. Germline CDR1 is GTSNPN and CDR2 is SVGIG (reference sequence). In DNA form, the CDR3 reads TGTGCCTGGAGTGTACTGCAGGACAGGGCTGTCTATGGCTACACCTTC. Its translation: CAWSVLQDRAVYGYTF. The full variable domain, in which reference TRBV30 and TRBJ1-2 provide the parts outside the CDR3, is SQTIHQWPATLVQPVGSPLSLECTVEGTSNPNLYWYRQAAGRGLQLLFYSVGIGQISSEVPQNLSASRPQDRQFILSSKKLLLSDSGFYLCAWSVLQDRAVYGYTFGSGTRLTVV.

The chain employs TRBV25-1 and TRBJ1-5; tentative D call: TRBD1 (5 bases). This CDR3 comprises 16 residues. The germline CDR1 and CDR2 sequences are MGHDK and SYGVNS. The ends were cut back, 1 base at V and 4 bases at J, with 14 bases in the middle. The CDR3 DNA reads TGTGCCAGCAGTGAATGGGGAGGGACTGGGAATCAGCCCCAGCATTTT. As protein: CASSEWGGTGNQPQHF.

The genes are TRBV29-1 and TRBJ1-2; tentative D call: TRBD1 (5 bases). The germline V gene has CDR1 SQVTM and CDR2 ANQGSEA. V lost 7 bases and J lost 2, with 20 bases in between. The CDR3 spans 15 residues. CDR3 in amino acids: CSAPAGGSRNYGYTF. The CDR3 bases are TGCAGCGCTCCCGCGGGGGGGAGTAGGAACTATGGCTACACCTTC.

This sequence joins TRBV15 and TRBJ2-3; 10 bases fit TRBD2. CDR1 is LNHNV and CDR2 is YYDKDF in the germline V gene (reference sequence). With 3 bases clipped from V and 4 bases from J, the junction kept 4 bases outside the gene matches. CDR3 size: 15 residues. Written as DNA, the CDR3 is TGTGCCACCAGCAGTGCACTAGCGGGGCCAGATACGCAGTATTTT. It encodes CATSSALAGPDTQYF.

The CDR3 loop is CASSYSSGVADTQYF. In nucleotides, the CDR3 is TGTGCCAGCAGTTACTCGTCCGGAGTCGCAGATACGCAGTATTTT. This rearrangement joins TRBV6-6 to TRBJ2-3; D unclear. The CDR3 length is 15 residues. V was cut by 0 bases and J by 4 bases, with 11 bases left in between. The germline CDR1 and CDR2 sequences are MNHNY and SVGAGI (reference sequence).

This clone is judged medium-sized. CDR3 nucleotides: TGTGCCTGGAGTGTACTGAAGGGGGAGACCCAGTACTTC. Translated: CAWSVLKGETQYF. V gene TRBV30 combines with J gene TRBJ2-5; D perhaps matches TRBD1 (5 bases). The CDR3 covers 13 residues. Trimming took 0 bases from V and 5 from J, leaving 10 bases between them. CDR1 is GTSNPN, CDR2 SVGIG, per germline (reference sequence).

The CDR3 is CASSPTLEGMYGYTF. The CDR3 DNA is TGTGCCAGCAGCCCTACCTTGGAGGGGATGTATGGCTACACCTTC. The V gene is TRBV7-9, the J gene TRBJ1-2, with D perhaps TRBD1 (5 bases). The CDR3 contains 15 residues. Germline-derived CDR1 and CDR2 are SEHNR and FQNEAQ (reference sequence). V lost 5 bases and J lost 5, with 18 bases in between.

The chain couples TRBV5-5 to TRBJ1-2; D gene uncertain. This CDR3 has 12 residues. Deletions cut 1 base from V and 1 base from J, with 2 bases between. The germline V gene has CDR1 SGHKS and CDR2 YYEKEE (reference sequence). The CDR3 sequence is CASSLINYGYTF. CDR3 nucleotide sequence: TGTGCCAGCAGCTTGATTAACTATGGCTACACCTTC. Variable domain in full (rest from reference TRBV5-5 and TRBJ1-2): DAGVTQSPTHLIKTRGQQVTLRCSPISGHKSVSWYQQVLGQGPQFIFQYYEKEERGRGNFPDRFSARQFPNYSSELNVNALLLGDSALYLCASSLINYGYTFGSGTRLTVV.

The genes are TRBV14 and TRBJ2-1; D remains ambiguous. Germline-derived CDR1 and CDR2 are SGHDN and FVKESK. The CDR3 consists of 13 residues. V lost 0 bases, J lost 12 bases, and 12 bases lay in between. The CDR3 DNA reads as TGTGCCAGCAGCCAAGATCAAAGGGATCGGCAGTTCTTC. Protein sequence: CASSQDQRDRQFF.

This clone was counted a single time. CDR3 DNA: TGCGCCAGCATGAGACAGACCTCCTTGACCACTGAAGCTTTCTTT. Its translation is CASMRQTSLTTEAFF. This chain connects TRBV5-1 to TRBJ1-1; a possible D gene is TRBD1 (5 bases). V lost 6 bases and J lost 4, with 19 bases in between. The germline V gene has CDR1 SGHRS and CDR2 YFSETQ. There are 15 residues in the CDR3.

The gene calls are TRBV15 and TRBJ1-2; the D is unclear. This CDR3 contains 12 residues. Germline CDR1 and CDR2: LNHNV and YYDKDF (reference sequence). V was pared by 0 bases and J by 9 bases, with 8 bases between. The CDR3 bases are TGTGCCACCAGCAGAGATAGTTCCCGCTACACCTTC. This gives the protein CATSRDSSRYTF. The full variable domain, with the rest looked up from reference TRBV15 and TRBJ1-2, is DAMVIQNPRYQVTQFGKPVTLSCSQTLNHNVMYWYQQKSSQAPKLLFHYYDKDFNNEADTPDNFQSRRPNTSFCFLDIRSPGLGDTAMYLCATSRDSSRYTFGSGTRLTVV.